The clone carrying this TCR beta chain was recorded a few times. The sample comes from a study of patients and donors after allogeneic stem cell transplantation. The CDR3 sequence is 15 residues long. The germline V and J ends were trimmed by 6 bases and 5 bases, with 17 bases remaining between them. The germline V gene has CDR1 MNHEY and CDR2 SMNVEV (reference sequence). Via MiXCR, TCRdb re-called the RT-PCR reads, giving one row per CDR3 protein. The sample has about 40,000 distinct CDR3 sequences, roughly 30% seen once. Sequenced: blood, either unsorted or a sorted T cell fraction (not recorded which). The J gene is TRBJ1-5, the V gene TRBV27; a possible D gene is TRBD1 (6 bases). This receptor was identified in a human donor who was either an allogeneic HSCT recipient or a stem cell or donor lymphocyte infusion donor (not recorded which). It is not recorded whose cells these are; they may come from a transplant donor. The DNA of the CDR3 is TGTGCCAGCAGGCGATTGGACAGCCTGGATCAGCCCCAGCATTTT. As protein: CASRRLDSLDQPQHF.